A single T cell receptor (beta chain) is shown here with its context. The ends lost 0 bases at V and 7 bases at J; junction bases unmatched: 6. Per germline, CDR1 SEHNR and CDR2 FQNEAQ (reference sequence). There are 16 residues in the CDR3. These data come from a study of blood T cell repertoires in COVID-19. TCRdb's table, derived via immunoSEQ multiplex PCR, lists solely in-frame clones and lacks some. The data hold about 480,000 clones, with over 75% observed a single time. This clonotype originated in a middle-aged woman who had recovered from COVID-19. The chain is built from TRBV7-9 and TRBJ1-4, with 9 bases that match TRBD1. Sequencing used PBMCs or T cells enriched from blood (not recorded which). CDR3 in DNA: TGTGCCAGCAGCTTAGCGGGACAGGGAGTAAGTGAAAAACTGTTTTTT. It yields the protein CASSLAGQGVSEKLFF.